The 27 T cell receptor beta chains listed next were all sequenced from one sample in a study of blood T cell repertoires in COVID-19. Repertoires were generated with immunoSEQ multiplex PCR, while TCRdb's copy carries only in-frame clones and drops some. The sample yields around 97,000 clones, 89% seen once. Sequencing was carried out using peripheral blood. The receptors derive from a woman aged 55-69 years with acute or convalescent COVID-19.

The gene calls are TRBV19 and TRBJ1-5; maybe TRBD1 (5 bases). Germline CDR1 and CDR2: LNHDA and SQIVND (reference sequence). CDR3 size: 17 residues. V shed 0 bases and J shed 2 bases, with 14 bases lying between them. In DNA form, the CDR3 reads TGTGCCAGTAGTATAGATATCAGGGCTCGGGGCAATCAGCCCCAGCATTTT. Its protein is CASSIDIRARGNQPQHF.

The chain is built from TRBV18 and TRBJ2-1, with 11 bases that match TRBD1. The CDR3 totals 14 residues. Germline CDR1 KGHSH, CDR2 LQKENI. Trimming removed 4 bases from V and 9 bases from J; junction bases left unmatched: 5. Written as DNA, the CDR3 is TGTGCCAGCTCACTGGACAGGGGGCATGGTGAGCAGTTCTTC. Translated: CASSLDRGHGEQFF.

The gene calls are TRBV6-5 and TRBJ1-1; no clear D. The V and J ends lost 5 bases and 0 bases respectively, with 10 bases between them. The CDR3 is made up of 14 amino acids. The germline V gene has CDR1 MNHEY and CDR2 SVGAGI. CDR3: CASSTLPMNTEAFF. In nucleotides, the CDR3 is TGTGCCAGCAGTACCCTACCCATGAACACTGAAGCTTTCTTT.

This chain connects TRBV6-5 to TRBJ2-1; D is unresolved. Trimming stripped 5 bases from V and 8 bases from J, with 10 bases between. Germline CDR1 and CDR2: MNHEY and SVGAGI. CDR3 length equals 12 residues. The CDR3 loop reads CASSPDRDEQFF. The CDR3 bases are TGTGCCAGCAGTCCGGATCGGGATGAGCAGTTCTTC.

The V call is TRBV18, the J call TRBJ1-2; the D gene is possibly TRBD1 (6 bases). The V end was cut by 6 bases, the J end by 6 bases, with 23 bases between. Per the germline V gene, CDR1 is KGHSH and CDR2 is LQKENI. CDR3 length equals 16 residues. The CDR3: CASSLNRDILADGYTF. In nucleotides, the CDR3 is TGTGCCAGCTCCCTAAATCGGGACATATTGGCTGATGGCTACACCTTC.

This chain joins TRBV19 and TRBJ1-1; D gene unclear. The CDR3 consists of 15 residues. From germline, CDR1 is LNHDA and CDR2 SQIVND (reference sequence). The V end was cut by 1 base, the J end by 5 bases, with 14 bases between. CDR3 nucleotides: TGTGCCAGTAGTATAGGAGGTTTACCACGGACTGAAGCTTTCTTT. This sequence encodes CASSIGGLPRTEAFF.

The V gene is TRBV24-1, the J gene TRBJ1-1; 8 bases map to TRBD1. CDR3 length equals 13 residues. V shed 5 bases, J shed 3 bases, and the junction held 1 base outside the gene matches. Germline CDR1 reads KGHDR; CDR2 reads SFDVKD. CDR3 residues: CATSAGGYTEAFF. DNA for the CDR3: TGTGCCACCAGTGCAGGGGGCTACACTGAAGCTTTCTTT.

This sequence joins TRBV5-6 and TRBJ2-3; no clear D gene. V was trimmed by 1 base and J by 5 bases, leaving 8 bases between them. The CDR3 is made up of 13 amino acids. Per the germline V gene, CDR1 is SGHDT and CDR2 is YYEEEE. The CDR3 loop is CASSLPNRDTQYF. CDR3 sequence (DNA): TGTGCCAGCAGCTTGCCGAACAGAGATACGCAGTATTTT.

The V call is TRBV27, the J call TRBJ2-1, with D possibly matching TRBD1 (5 bases). CDR1 MNHEY and CDR2 SMNVEV come from the germline V gene (reference sequence). The CDR3 has 16 residues. V lost 1 base and J 7 bases, leaving 17 bases between the germline ends. CDR3 amino acids: CASSLLMGPLGNEQFF. The DNA for the CDR3 is TGTGCCAGCAGTTTATTGATGGGGCCCCTGGGAAATGAGCAGTTCTTC.

The V call is TRBV2, the J call TRBJ1-1, with TRBD1 matching 7 bases. The CDR3 is 16 amino acids. V was clipped by 8 bases and J by 1 base; unmatched bases: 13. Germline CDR1 reads SNHLY; CDR2 reads FYNNEI. The CDR3 DNA reads as TGTGCCAGCGGTAGGTGGGCAGGGGGGACGAACACTGAAGCTTTCTTT. Its protein is CASGRWAGGTNTEAFF.

This clone was recorded once. The V and J genes are TRBV19 and TRBJ1-6; maybe TRBD1 (6 bases). With 3 bases removed from V and 7 bases from J, the gap between germline ends came to 13 bases. This CDR3 comprises 15 residues. Germline V CDR1 and CDR2: LNHDA, SQIVND (reference sequence). This chain's CDR3 is CASSIQGIANSPLHF. The DNA for the CDR3 is TGTGCCAGTAGTATCCAGGGGATAGCGAATTCACCCCTCCACTTT. The full variable domain, in which reference TRBV19 and TRBJ1-6 provide the parts outside the CDR3, is DGGITQSPKYLFRKEGQNVTLSCEQNLNHDAMYWYRQDPGQGLRLIYYSQIVNDFQKGDIAEGYSVSREKKESFPLTVTSAQKNPTAFYLCASSIQGIANSPLHFGNGTRLTVT.

In its sample, this clone was seen once. The chain is built from TRBV6-5 and TRBJ1-2; 10 bases align to TRBD1. The CDR3 is 14 residues long. V lost 6 bases to trimming and J lost 7 bases; unmatched junction nucleotides: 8. Germline CDR1 MNHEY, CDR2 SVGAGI. The CDR3 bases are TGTGCCAGCAGAATGACAGGGGGCACTCGTGGCTACACCTTC. Its protein is CASRMTGGTRGYTF.

This clone came up a few times. This chain joins TRBV18 and TRBJ1-2; D is unclear. Per germline, CDR1 KGHSH and CDR2 LQKENI. The V gene lost 0 bases and the J gene lost 0 bases, with 8 bases spanning the gap. CDR3 length: 15 amino acids. CDR3: CASSPPSVANYGYTF. For the CDR3, the DNA is TGTGCCAGCTCACCACCATCGGTTGCTAACTATGGCTACACCTTC. Full variable domain (missing parts from reference TRBV18 and TRBJ1-2): NAGVMQNPRHLVRRRGQEARLRCSPMKGHSHVYWYRQLPEEGLKFMVYLQKENIIDESGMPKERFSAEFPKEGPSILRIQQVVRGDSAAYFCASSPPSVANYGYTFGSGTRLTVV.

The rearrangement uses TRBV19 and TRBJ2-1; 14 nucleotides line up with TRBD2. From germline, CDR1 is LNHDA and CDR2 SQIVND (reference sequence). The CDR3 is 16 residues long. The V segment lost 4 bases and the J segment 9 bases; nucleotides outside the gene matches: 8. The CDR3, as DNA: TGTGCCAGTAGTACTTGGACTAGCGGGAGGCTACGTGAGCAGTTCTTC. It is translated as CASSTWTSGRLREQFF.

The genes are TRBV29-1 and TRBJ2-5; D is unresolved. V was cut by 7 bases and J by 2 bases, with 14 bases left in between. This CDR3 is 13 amino acids long. CDR1 and CDR2 from the germline V gene are SQVTM and ANQGSEA. CDR3: CSGFPPGQETQYF. CDR3 bases: TGCAGCGGTTTTCCCCCAGGTCAAGAGACCCAGTACTTC.

This clone showed up just once. The rearrangement uses TRBV7-3 and TRBJ2-4; a weak D match, TRBD1 (5 bases). The germline V and J ends were trimmed by 5 bases and 5 bases, with 16 bases remaining between them. Germline V gives CDR1 SGHTA, CDR2 FQGTGA. The CDR3 covers 15 residues. The CDR3 is CASSQIAGPENIQYF. The CDR3 DNA is TGTGCCAGCAGCCAGATCGCAGGGCCCGAAAACATTCAGTACTTC.

CDR3 in amino acids: CASRTKTSVSSDTQYF. CDR3 coding DNA: TGCGCCAGCAGGACCAAAACTAGCGTTAGTTCAGATACGCAGTATTTT. This rearrangement joins TRBV5-1 to TRBJ2-3; 7 positions match TRBD2. The junction had 13 bases not matched to a gene; V was cut back by 5 bases and J by 4 bases. CDR1 and CDR2 (germline): SGHRS, YFSETQ. This CDR3 contains 16 residues.

The rearrangement uses TRBV6-5 and TRBJ2-7; 7 bases are a match to TRBD1. CDR3 length: 14 amino acids. Per germline, CDR1 MNHEY and CDR2 SVGAGI. V dropped 6 bases and J dropped 6; count of bases not matched to a gene: 11. Written as DNA, the CDR3 is TGTGCCAGCAGCCCAGGGACAGCCTGGAGCGAGCAGTACGTC. Its translation: CASSPGTAWSEQYV.

The chain carries TRBV12-1 and TRBJ2-1; TRBD2 is taken as the D call from the table, unchecked against the DNA. TRBV12-1 is a pseudogene. This CDR3 contains 17 residues. CDR3 DNA sequence: TGTGCCAGCAGCACCAGACTAGCGGGATTGACATACAATGAGCAGTTCTTC. Protein: CASSTRLAGLTYNEQFF.

V usage is TRBV11-2 and J usage is TRBJ2-3; weak D call: TRBD1 (6 bases). This CDR3 spans 16 amino acids. Trimming pared 2 bases from V and 0 bases from J, leaving 12 bases between. CDR1 is SGHAT, CDR2 FQNNGV, per germline. As DNA, the CDR3 is TGTGCCAGCAGCTTACGGGACACCCTGAGCACAGATACGCAGTATTTT. Its protein product is CASSLRDTLSTDTQYF. The full variable domain, its missing parts supplied by reference TRBV11-2 and TRBJ2-3, is EAGVAQSPRYKIIEKRQSVAFWCNPISGHATLYWYQQILGQGPKLLIQFQNNGVVDDSQLPKDRFSAERLKGVDSTLKIQPAKLEDSAVYLCASSLRDTLSTDTQYFGPGTRLTVL.

The gene calls are TRBV2 and TRBJ2-5; tentative D call: TRBD2 (5 bases). The V end was cut by 6 bases, the J end by 0 bases, with 11 bases between. Looked up from germline, CDR1 is SNHLY and CDR2 is FYNNEI. The length of the CDR3 is 14 residues. Written as DNA, the CDR3 is TGTGCCAGCAGCCCTAGCAGGAACCAAGAGACCCAGTACTTC. It encodes CASSPSRNQETQYF. Full variable domain (remainder filled in from reference TRBV2 and TRBJ2-5): EPEVTQTPSHQVTQMGQEVILRCVPISNHLYFYWYRQILGQKVEFLVSFYNNEISEKSEIFDDQFSVERPDGSNFTLKIRSTKLEDSAMYFCASSPSRNQETQYFGPGTRLLVL.

The chain joins TRBV5-1 to TRBJ2-1; 14 nucleotides agree with TRBD2. The CDR3 loop spans 18 amino acids. Trimming at V came to 2 bases and at J to 4 bases, leaving 8 bases not matched to a gene. Per the germline V gene, CDR1 is SGHRS and CDR2 is YFSETQ. Here the CDR3 reads CASSFGLAGGPSYNEQFF. The DNA of the CDR3 is TGCGCCAGCAGCTTCGGACTAGCGGGAGGCCCCTCTTACAATGAGCAGTTCTTC. Together with reference TRBV5-1 and TRBJ2-1, the CDR3 gives the full variable domain: KAGVTQTPRYLIKTRGQQVTLSCSPISGHRSVSWYQQTPGQGLQFLFEYFSETQRNKGNFPGRFSGRQFSNSRSEMNVSTLELGDSALYLCASSFGLAGGPSYNEQFFGPGTRLTVL.

This chain uses TRBV5-6 with TRBJ1-5; D gene ambiguous. With 1 base removed from V and 1 base from J, the gap between germline ends came to 12 bases. CDR1 and CDR2 (germline): SGHDT, YYEEEE. The CDR3 has 16 amino acids. CDR3 coding DNA: TGTGCCAGCAGCTTGCGGGGATTTAGGAGCAATCAGCCCCAGCATTTT. Its translation: CASSLRGFRSNQPQHF.

V usage is TRBV6-5 and J usage is TRBJ1-1, with D possibly matching TRBD1 (5 bases). Germline V CDR1 and CDR2: MNHEY, SVGAGI. The V end lost 10 bases, the J end lost 1 base, and 10 bases lay between the germline ends. This CDR3 contains 12 residues. The CDR3 spells CANGGWNTEAFF. In DNA, the CDR3 is TGTGCCAACGGGGGGTGGAACACTGAAGCTTTCTTT.

This chain joins TRBV27 and TRBJ1-2, with no clear D. V shed 7 bases and J shed 8 bases, with 20 bases lying between them. Germline lookup yields CDR1 MNHEY and CDR2 SMNVEV (reference sequence). The CDR3 is 14 residues long. In DNA, the CDR3 is TGTGCCAGCAAGAGCCGCGGGCTCCGCGGGGGCTACACCTTC. Encoded protein: CASKSRGLRGGYTF.

This clone was observed a handful of times. The chain has TRBV4-2 and TRBJ2-4; TRBD1 agrees at 8 bases. Germline V lookup: CDR1 LGHNA, CDR2 YNFKEQ. The J segment lost 6 bases and the V segment lost 4 bases, leaving 5 bases of the junction unmatched. This CDR3 is 14 amino acids long. The CDR3 reads CASSPGQGGNIQYF. The DNA of the CDR3 is TGTGCCAGCAGCCCAGGACAGGGCGGAAACATTCAGTACTTC.

J is TRBJ1-1 and V is TRBV11-3; D is possibly TRBD1 (6 bases). From germline, CDR1 is SGHNT and CDR2 YENEEA. This CDR3 comprises 14 residues. Trimming left V 5 bases short and J 4 bases short, with 14 bases between. CDR3 region: CASSQGGPGTEAFF. CDR3 in DNA: TGTGCCAGCAGCCAAGGGGGACCGGGCACTGAAGCTTTCTTT.